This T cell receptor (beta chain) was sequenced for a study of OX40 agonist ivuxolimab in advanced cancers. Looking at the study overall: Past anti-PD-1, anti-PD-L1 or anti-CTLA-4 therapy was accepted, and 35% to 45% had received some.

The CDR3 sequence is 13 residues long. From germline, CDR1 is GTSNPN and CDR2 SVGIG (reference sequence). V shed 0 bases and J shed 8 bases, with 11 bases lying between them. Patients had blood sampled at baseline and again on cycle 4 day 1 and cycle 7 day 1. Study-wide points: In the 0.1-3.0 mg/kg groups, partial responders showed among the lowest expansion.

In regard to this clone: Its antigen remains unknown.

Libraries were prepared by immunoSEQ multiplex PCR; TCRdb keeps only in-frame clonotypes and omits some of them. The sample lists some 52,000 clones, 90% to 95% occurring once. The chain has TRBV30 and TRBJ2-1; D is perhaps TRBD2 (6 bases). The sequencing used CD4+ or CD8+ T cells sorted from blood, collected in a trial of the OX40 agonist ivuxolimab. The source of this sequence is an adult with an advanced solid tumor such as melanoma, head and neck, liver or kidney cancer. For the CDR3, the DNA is TGTGCCTGGAGTGTCGGGAGTGGGGATGAGCAGTTCTTC. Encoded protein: CAWSVGSGDEQFF.